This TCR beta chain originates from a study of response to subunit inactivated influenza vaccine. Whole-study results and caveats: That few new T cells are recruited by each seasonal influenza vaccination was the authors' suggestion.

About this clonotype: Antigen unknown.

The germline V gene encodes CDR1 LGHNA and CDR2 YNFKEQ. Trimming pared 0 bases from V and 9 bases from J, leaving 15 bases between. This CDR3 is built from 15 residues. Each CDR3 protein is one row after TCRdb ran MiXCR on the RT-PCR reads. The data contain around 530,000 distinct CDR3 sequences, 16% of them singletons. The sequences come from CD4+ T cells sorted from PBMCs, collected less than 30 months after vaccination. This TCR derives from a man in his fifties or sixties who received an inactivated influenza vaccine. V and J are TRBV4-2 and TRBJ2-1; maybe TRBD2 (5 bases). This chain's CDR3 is CASSQEGSRAGEQFF. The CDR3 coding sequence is TGTGCCAGCAGCCAAGAGGGGTCCCGGGCGGGTGAGCAGTTCTTC.